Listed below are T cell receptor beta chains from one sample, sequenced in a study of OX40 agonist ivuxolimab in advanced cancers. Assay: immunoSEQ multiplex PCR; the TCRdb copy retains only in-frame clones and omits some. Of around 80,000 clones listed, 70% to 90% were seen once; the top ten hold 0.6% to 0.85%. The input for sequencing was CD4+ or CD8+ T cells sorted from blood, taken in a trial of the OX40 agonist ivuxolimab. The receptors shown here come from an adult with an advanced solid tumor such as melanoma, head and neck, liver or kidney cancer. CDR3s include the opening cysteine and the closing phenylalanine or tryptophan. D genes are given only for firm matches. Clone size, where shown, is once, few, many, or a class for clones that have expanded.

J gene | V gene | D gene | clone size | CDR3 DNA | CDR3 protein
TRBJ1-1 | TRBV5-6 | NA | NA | TGTGCCAGCAGCTTGGGACAGATGAACACTGAAGCTTTCTTT | CASSLGQMNTEAFF
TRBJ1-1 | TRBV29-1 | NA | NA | TGCAGCGTTGAACCGGACGATAACACTGAAGCTTTCTTT | CSVEPDDNTEAFF
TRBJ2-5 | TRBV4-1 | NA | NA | TGCGCCAGCAGCCAATCTCCCTCTGGCGGAGGCCGCCAAGAGACCCAGTACTTC | CASSQSPSGGGRQETQYF
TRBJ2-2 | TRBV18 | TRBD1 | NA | TGTGCCAGCTCTCACCGACAGGGGAGGACCGGGGAGCTGTTTTTT | CASSHRQGRTGELFF
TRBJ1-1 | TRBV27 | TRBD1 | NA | TGTGCCAGCAACCGACAGGGGAACACTGAAGCTTTCTTT | CASNRQGNTEAFF
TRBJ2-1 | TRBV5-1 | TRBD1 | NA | TGCGCCAGCAGCCCGGCCTTCGACAGGGTGAATGAGCAGTTCTTC | CASSPAFDRVNEQFF
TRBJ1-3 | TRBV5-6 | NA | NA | TGTGCCAGCAGCTTGTTGCGGAGGGGTCGTAACTCTGGAAACACCATATATTTT | CASSLLRRGRNSGNTIYF
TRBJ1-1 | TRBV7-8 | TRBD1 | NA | TGTGCCAGCAGCACCCGGGACAGCGCATCCTCTGGAGCTTTCTTT | CASSTRDSASSGAFF
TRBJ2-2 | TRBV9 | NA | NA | TGTGCCAGCAGCGCCCCCTTGAAGGAGAGCACCGGGGAGCTGTTTTTT | CASSAPLKESTGELFF
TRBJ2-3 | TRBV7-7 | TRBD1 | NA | TGTGCTAGCAGCTTAGCACAGGGGACAGATACGCAGTATTTT | CASSLAQGTDTQYF
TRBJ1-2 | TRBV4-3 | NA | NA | TGCGCCAGCAGCACCGACAGCCTCACCTATGGCTACACCTTC | CASSTDSLTYGYTF
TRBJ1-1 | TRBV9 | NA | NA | TGTGCCAGCAGCCCCAGGGCTTTGGACACTGAAGCTTTCTTT | CASSPRALDTEAFF
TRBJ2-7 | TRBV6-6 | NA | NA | TGTGCCAGCAGTTACTGGGGAGGTTCCTACGAGCAGTACTTC | CASSYWGGSYEQYF
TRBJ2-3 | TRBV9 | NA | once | TGTGCCAGCAACCCTGGGCAGGTGGGCCTCACAGATACGCAGTATTTT | CASNPGQVGLTDTQYF
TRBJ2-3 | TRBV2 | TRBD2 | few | TGTGCCAGCACTCCTTCTAGCGGGAGGTCAGATACGCAGTATTTT | CASTPSSGRSDTQYF
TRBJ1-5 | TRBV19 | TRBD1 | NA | TGTGCCAGTACCACCGGACAGGGGGCAAATCAGCCCCAGCATTTT | CASTTGQGANQPQHF
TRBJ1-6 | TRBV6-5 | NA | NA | TGTGCCAGCAGTCCCGGGCCCAATTCACCCCTCCACTTT | CASSPGPNSPLHF